This T cell receptor (beta chain) was found in a study of blood T cell repertoires in COVID-19. Looking at the study overall: Specimens from acute and convalescent COVID-19 originated in the United States, Italy and Spain. Sources were T cells, B-cell-depleted T cells, or PBMCs; the material itself was cDNA or gDNA.

As handled by the study authors: For nucleated cells, counts were estimated from reference gene primer amplification. This table comes from immunoSEQ multiplex PCR, and its TCRdb copy is limited to in-frame clones, with some not included. The DNA gave D and trimming, while V, J and clone size come from that table. The sample records about 100,000 clones, roughly 82% being singletons. V lost 4 bases, J lost 2 bases, and 8 bases stayed unmatched. The germline CDR1 and CDR2 sequences are SGDLS and YYNGEE. The CDR3 has 16 amino acids. The genes are TRBV9 and TRBJ2-3, with TRBD1 identical over 9 bases. Sample: peripheral blood. This clonotype was sampled from a human donor in a cohort sampled during active COVID-19. The CDR3 coding sequence is TGTGCCAGCAGCCCACGGACAGGGGACGACACAGATACGCAGTATTTT. It yields the protein CASSPRTGDDTDTQYF.